This TCR beta chain came from a study of OX40 agonist ivuxolimab in advanced cancers. For the study at large: With ivuxolimab, an agonistic anti-OX40 (CD134) antibody, patients were treated. The eligibility criteria allowed prior anti-PD-1, anti-PD-L1 or anti-CTLA-4 therapy, and 40% had some.

CDR1 is SGHRS and CDR2 is YFSETQ in the germline V gene. CDR3 size: 13 residues. V lost 3 bases to trimming and J lost 5 bases; unmatched junction nucleotides: 3. Using immunoSEQ multiplex PCR, the repertoire was profiled, and TCRdb retains in-frame clones only, with some absent. The sample has 30,000 or so clones, 80% to 90% seen once. The specimen comprised CD4+ or CD8+ T cells sorted from blood, sampled in a trial of the OX40 agonist ivuxolimab. The source of this sequence is an adult with an advanced solid tumor such as melanoma, head and neck, liver or kidney cancer. The rearrangement uses TRBV5-1 and TRBJ2-7; TRBD1 aligns across 9 bases. The CDR3 region is CASSSGTGNEQYF. The CDR3 DNA reads TGCGCCAGCAGCTCCGGGACAGGGAACGAGCAGTACTTC.